This T cell receptor beta chain was documented in a study of CDR3 diversity in severe acne. MiXCR, applied by TCRdb to the PCR reads, yields one record per CDR3 protein. The sample shows roughly 100,000 distinct CDR3 sequences, 51% of them seen only once. The CDR3 sequence is 13 residues long. V was clipped by 10 bases and J by 0 bases, with 7 bases between them. Germline loops: CDR1 MNHNS, CDR2 SASEGT. The source of this sequence is a male donor with acne. The rearrangement joins TRBV6-1 to TRBJ1-6, with D hard to call. The sequenced material came from blood. The CDR3 DNA reads TGTGCCATCCGTATCTCCTATAATTCACCCCTCCACTTT. Translating gives CAIRISYNSPLHF.